This TCR beta chain was identified in a study of regulatory T cells in long-lasting Graves disease. Study observations and caveats: TCR diversity was lower in persistent Graves' patients than in newly diagnosed ones.

The germline V gene encodes CDR1 SQVTM and CDR2 ANQGSEA. Trimming removed 7 bases at V and 5 bases at J, with 9 bases between. CDR3 size: 11 residues. According to the study, TCR beta libraries were built with iRepertoire HTBI primers and CDR3-region Arm-PCR. TCRdb re-derived calls from the multiplex PCR reads in MiXCR, one entry per CDR3 protein. The sample holds over 200,000 distinct CDR3 sequences; about 20% are singletons and the top ten take around 15%. The time point is: newly diagnosed GD, antithyroid drugs for less than 3 months. Extracted RNA from PBMCs served as the source of the TCR library. This clonotype was recorded a few times. Its antigen is not known. This same sample was also taken into another study, of T cells in Graves' hyperthyroidism and ophthalmopathy. Per that study: Ophthalmopathy onset followed model prediction by a median approximately 6.2 months.

This TCR was recovered from a woman in her thirties with Graves disease. The V call is TRBV29-1, the J call TRBJ2-4; no reliable D call. Sequencing used peripheral blood mononuclear cells (PBMCs), obtained at new diagnosis, from a patient treated with antithyroid drugs. CDR3 nucleotides: TGCAGCGGGCGGCTCCAAAACATTCAGTACTTC. It codes for CSGRLQNIQYF. Variable domain in full (rest from reference TRBV29-1 and TRBJ2-4): SAVISQKPSRDICQRGTSLTIQCQVDSQVTMMFWYRQQPGQSLTLIATANQGSEATYESGFVIDKFPISRPNLTFSTLTVSNMSPEDSSIYLCSGRLQNIQYFGAGTRLSVL.